Listed here are 6 T cell receptor beta chains from one sample, sequenced in a study of blood T cell repertoires in COVID-19. Profiling relied on immunoSEQ multiplex PCR, and the TCRdb table lists in-frame clones only, not all of them. Here the sample spans 250,000 or so clones, over 70% being singletons. The sequenced sample was PBMCs or T cells enriched from blood (not recorded which). These receptors were taken from a woman between 35 and 50 years old who had been exposed to COVID-19.

The rearrangement uses TRBV19 and TRBJ2-6; D is possibly TRBD1 (5 bases). Germline values: CDR1 LNHDA, CDR2 SQIVND (reference sequence). Deletions cut 4 bases from V and 2 bases from J, with 15 bases between. The CDR3 length is 17 residues. The CDR3 bases are TGTGCCAGTAGTAGCAGGGAAAGGGTGGCTGGGGCCAACGTCCTGACTTTC. Translated: CASSSRERVAGANVLTF.

This clone has a single count. The chain combines TRBV2 with TRBJ2-7; 11 bases are shared with TRBD2. Trimming took 2 bases from V and 7 from J; bases not matched to a gene: 7. Per the germline V gene, CDR1 is SNHLY and CDR2 is FYNNEI. The CDR3 has 15 amino acids. This CDR3 is CASSELLAGASEQYF. CDR3 sequence (DNA): TGTGCCAGCAGTGAACTACTAGCGGGGGCGTCGGAGCAGTACTTC.

The V gene is TRBV28, the J gene TRBJ1-4; D uncertain. Trimming cost V 5 bases and J 0 bases, with 7 bases left between them. Germline values: CDR1 MDHEN, CDR2 SYDVKM. The CDR3 runs to 14 residues. The CDR3 DNA follows: TGTGCCAGCAGTCGAGTTGCAACTAATGAAAAACTGTTTTTT. Its translation is CASSRVATNEKLFF.

V and J are TRBV4-2 and TRBJ2-5, with 8 bases that match TRBD2. Trimming removed 0 bases from V and 6 bases from J; junction bases left unmatched: 12. The germline CDR1 and CDR2 sequences are LGHNA and YNFKEQ. The CDR3 has 17 residues. CDR3 residues: CASSQDWTSSVDKTQYF. The DNA for the CDR3 is TGTGCCAGCAGCCAAGACTGGACTAGCTCGGTGGATAAGACCCAGTACTTC.

The genes are TRBV5-4 and TRBJ2-3; possibly TRBD2 for D (5 bases). Trimming took 5 bases from V and 0 from J, leaving 16 bases between them. This CDR3 has 16 residues. CDR1 and CDR2 from the germline V gene are SGHNT and YYREEE (reference sequence). The CDR3 here is CASRAGGPPSTDTQYF. The CDR3 DNA reads TGTGCCAGCAGGGCCGGAGGCCCCCCTAGCACAGATACGCAGTATTTT.

V usage is TRBV10-3 and J usage is TRBJ2-2; 10 nucleotides align to TRBD1. CDR1 and CDR2 (germline): ENHRY, SYGVKD. The CDR3 loop spans 16 amino acids. With V trimmed by 3 bases and J by 7 bases, 8 bases remained unmatched. CDR3 in amino acids: CAISEPTGGQIGELFF. As DNA, the CDR3 is TGTGCCATCAGTGAACCGACAGGGGGCCAGATCGGGGAGCTGTTTTTT.